These T cell receptor beta chains were read from a single sample in a study of cytomegalovirus exposure and HLA in healthy donors. Some clones are missing from TCRdb's copy, which holds only in-frame ones; the method was immunoSEQ multiplex PCR. The sample has approximately 90,000 clones; approximately 83% are singletons. Sequencing input: PBMCs. Every receptor here comes from a man aged 40-50 years in good health and CMV-seronegative. Each CDR3 is given with its conserved first and last residue. Fields, in order: V gene, CDR3 protein.

v_gene: TRBV30; CDR3aa: CAWSPGLAGETQYF
v_gene: TRBV6-1; CDR3aa: CASSELRSLVGYSSTDTQYF
v_gene: TRBV7-3; CDR3aa: CASSSTGATNEKLFF
v_gene: TRBV29-1; CDR3aa: CSVEDDRGYEQYF
v_gene: TRBV2; CDR3aa: CASVSSYPEQYF
v_gene: TRBV7-9; CDR3aa: CASSQGYSNQPQHF
v_gene: TRBV4-3; CDR3aa: CASSQPSDRGDYGYTF
v_gene: TRBV2; CDR3aa: CARQTGEGNSPLHF
v_gene: TRBV6-1; CDR3aa: CASLMGLARGNEQFF
v_gene: TRBV10-3; CDR3aa: CAIRDPGLAYNEQFF
v_gene: TRBV7-9; CDR3aa: CASSPALGTFGEQYF
v_gene: TRBV4-3; CDR3aa: CASSQEQVLGGNTEAFF
v_gene: TRBV27; CDR3aa: CASTLFGGDTEAFF
v_gene: TRBV6-1; CDR3aa: CASRRTGLLVIEAFF
v_gene: TRBV19; CDR3aa: CASSRGATGGKIYEQYF
v_gene: TRBV30; CDR3aa: CAWARGLICGYTF
v_gene: TRBV7-2; CDR3aa: CASSLRGLAGGLGDTQYF
v_gene: TRBV30; CDR3aa: CAWQGVRTEAFF
v_gene: TRBV19; CDR3aa: CASSWGEETQYF
v_gene: TRBV6-5; CDR3aa: CASSYFQGSEQFF
v_gene: TRBV7-8; CDR3aa: CASSLGTGSTEAFF
v_gene: TRBV7-3; CDR3aa: CASSLSSGNTEAFF
v_gene: TRBV10-3; CDR3aa: CAISDYGGGRGNQPQHF
v_gene: TRBV9; CDR3aa: CASSISDRTSGNTQYF
v_gene: TRBV4-3; CDR3aa: CASSQDGVGADAFF
v_gene: TRBV4-3; CDR3aa: CASSPDRSGSNQPQHF
v_gene: TRBV6-1; CDR3aa: CASSTHLGSDTEAFF
v_gene: TRBV6-5; CDR3aa: CASSSPDRMNEKLFF
v_gene: TRBV5-1; CDR3aa: CASSSTGGNQPQHF
v_gene: TRBV11-3; CDR3aa: CASSPRTGGREQYF
v_gene: TRBV18; CDR3aa: CASSPSDTGELFF